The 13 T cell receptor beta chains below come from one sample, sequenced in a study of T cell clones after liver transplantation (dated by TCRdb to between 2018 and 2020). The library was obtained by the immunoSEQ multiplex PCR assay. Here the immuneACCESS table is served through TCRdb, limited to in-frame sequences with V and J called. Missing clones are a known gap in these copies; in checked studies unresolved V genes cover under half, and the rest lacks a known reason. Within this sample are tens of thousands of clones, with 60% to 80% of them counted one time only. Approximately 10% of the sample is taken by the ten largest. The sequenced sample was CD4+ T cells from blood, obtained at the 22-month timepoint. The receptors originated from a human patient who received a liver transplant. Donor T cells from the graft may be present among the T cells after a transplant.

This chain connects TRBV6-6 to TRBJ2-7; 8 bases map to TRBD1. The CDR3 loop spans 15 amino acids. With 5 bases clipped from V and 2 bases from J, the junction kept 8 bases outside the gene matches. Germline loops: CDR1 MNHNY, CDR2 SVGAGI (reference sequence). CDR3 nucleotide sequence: TGTGCCAGCAGTCCTCGCCAGGGGGCTGCCTACGAGCAGTACTTC. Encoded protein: CASSPRQGAAYEQYF.

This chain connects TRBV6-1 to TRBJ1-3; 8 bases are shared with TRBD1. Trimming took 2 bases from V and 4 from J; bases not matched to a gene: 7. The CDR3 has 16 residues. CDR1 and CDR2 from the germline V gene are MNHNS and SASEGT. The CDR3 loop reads CASSERTGGGGNTIYF. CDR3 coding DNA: TGTGCCAGCAGTGAAAGAACAGGGGGAGGAGGAAACACCATATATTTT.

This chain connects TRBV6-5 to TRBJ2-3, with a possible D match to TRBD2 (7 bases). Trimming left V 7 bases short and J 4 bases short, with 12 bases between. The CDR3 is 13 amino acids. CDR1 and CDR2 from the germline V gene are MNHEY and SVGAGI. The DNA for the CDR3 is TGTGCCAGCACTGGGGGGGCCGCAGATACGCAGTATTTT. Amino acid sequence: CASTGGAADTQYF.

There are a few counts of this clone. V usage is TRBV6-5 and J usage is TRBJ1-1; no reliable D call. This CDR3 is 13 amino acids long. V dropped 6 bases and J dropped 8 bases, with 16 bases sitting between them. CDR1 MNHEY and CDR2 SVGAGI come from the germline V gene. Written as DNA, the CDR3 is TGTGCCAGCAGCTCGGACCGTGACGGGGAAGCTTTCTTT. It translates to CASSSDRDGEAFF.

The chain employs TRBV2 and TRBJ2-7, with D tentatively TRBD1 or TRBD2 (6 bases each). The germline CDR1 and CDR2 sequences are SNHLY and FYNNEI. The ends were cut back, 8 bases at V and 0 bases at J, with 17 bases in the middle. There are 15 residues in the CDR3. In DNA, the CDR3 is TGTGCCAGCCAGTTGTTAGGGGGGAGCTCCTACGAGCAGTACTTC. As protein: CASQLLGGSSYEQYF.

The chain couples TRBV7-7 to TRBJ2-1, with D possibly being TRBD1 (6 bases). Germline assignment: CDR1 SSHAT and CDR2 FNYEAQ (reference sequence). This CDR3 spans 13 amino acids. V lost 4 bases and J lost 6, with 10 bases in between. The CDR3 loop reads CASSSEGGNEQFF. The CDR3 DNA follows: TGTGCCAGCAGCTCAGAAGGGGGCAATGAGCAGTTCTTC.

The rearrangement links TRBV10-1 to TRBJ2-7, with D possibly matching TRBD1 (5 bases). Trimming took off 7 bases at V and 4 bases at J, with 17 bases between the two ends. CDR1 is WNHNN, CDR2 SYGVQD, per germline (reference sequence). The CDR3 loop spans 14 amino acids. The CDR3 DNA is TGCGCCAGCAATGGACACCGGCCTTCTTACGAGCAGTACTTC. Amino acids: CASNGHRPSYEQYF.

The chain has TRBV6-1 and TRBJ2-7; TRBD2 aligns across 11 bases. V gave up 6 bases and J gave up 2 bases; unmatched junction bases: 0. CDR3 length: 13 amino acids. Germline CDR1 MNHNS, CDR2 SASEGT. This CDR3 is CASRTSGTYEQYF. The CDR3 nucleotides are TGTGCCAGCAGGACTAGCGGGACCTACGAGCAGTACTTC.

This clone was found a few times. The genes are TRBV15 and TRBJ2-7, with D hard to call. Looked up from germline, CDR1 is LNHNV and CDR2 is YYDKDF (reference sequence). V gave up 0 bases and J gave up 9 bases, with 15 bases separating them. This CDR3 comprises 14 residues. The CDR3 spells CATSRDRALNWQYF. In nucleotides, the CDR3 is TGTGCCACCAGCAGAGATCGGGCCCTAAACTGGCAGTACTTC. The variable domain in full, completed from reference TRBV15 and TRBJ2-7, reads DAMVIQNPRYQVTQFGKPVTLSCSQTLNHNVMYWYQQKSSQAPKLLFHYYDKDFNNEADTPDNFQSRRPNTSFCFLDIRSPGLGDTAMYLCATSRDRALNWQYFGPGTRLTVT.

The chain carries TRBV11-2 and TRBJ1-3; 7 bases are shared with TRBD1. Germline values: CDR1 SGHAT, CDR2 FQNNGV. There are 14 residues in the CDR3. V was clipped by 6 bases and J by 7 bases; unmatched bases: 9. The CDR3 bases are TGTGCCAGCAGTCCCGGGACAGTCTTGAACACCATATATTTT. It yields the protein CASSPGTVLNTIYF. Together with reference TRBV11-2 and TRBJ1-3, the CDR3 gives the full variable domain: EAGVAQSPRYKIIEKRQSVAFWCNPISGHATLYWYQQILGQGPKLLIQFQNNGVVDDSQLPKDRFSAERLKGVDSTLKIQPAKLEDSAVYLCASSPGTVLNTIYFGEGSWLTVV.

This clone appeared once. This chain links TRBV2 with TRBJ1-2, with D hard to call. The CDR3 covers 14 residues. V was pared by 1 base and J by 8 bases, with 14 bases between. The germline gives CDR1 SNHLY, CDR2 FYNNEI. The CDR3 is CASSEGWTDGGYTF. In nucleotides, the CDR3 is TGTGCCAGCAGTGAAGGTTGGACGGACGGGGGCTACACCTTC.

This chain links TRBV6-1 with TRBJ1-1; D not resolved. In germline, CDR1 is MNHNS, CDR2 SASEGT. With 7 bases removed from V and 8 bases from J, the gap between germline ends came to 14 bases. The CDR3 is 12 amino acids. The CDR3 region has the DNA TGTGCCAGCACCATGGGAGAGGGAGAAGCTTTCTTT. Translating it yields CASTMGEGEAFF.

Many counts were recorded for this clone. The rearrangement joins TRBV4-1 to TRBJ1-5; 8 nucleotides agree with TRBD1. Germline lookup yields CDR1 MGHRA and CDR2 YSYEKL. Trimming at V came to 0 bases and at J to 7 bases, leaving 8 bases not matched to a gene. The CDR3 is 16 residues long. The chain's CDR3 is CASSQDRGQGRQPQHF. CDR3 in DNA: TGCGCCAGCAGCCAAGATCGAGGACAGGGACGGCAGCCCCAGCATTTT.